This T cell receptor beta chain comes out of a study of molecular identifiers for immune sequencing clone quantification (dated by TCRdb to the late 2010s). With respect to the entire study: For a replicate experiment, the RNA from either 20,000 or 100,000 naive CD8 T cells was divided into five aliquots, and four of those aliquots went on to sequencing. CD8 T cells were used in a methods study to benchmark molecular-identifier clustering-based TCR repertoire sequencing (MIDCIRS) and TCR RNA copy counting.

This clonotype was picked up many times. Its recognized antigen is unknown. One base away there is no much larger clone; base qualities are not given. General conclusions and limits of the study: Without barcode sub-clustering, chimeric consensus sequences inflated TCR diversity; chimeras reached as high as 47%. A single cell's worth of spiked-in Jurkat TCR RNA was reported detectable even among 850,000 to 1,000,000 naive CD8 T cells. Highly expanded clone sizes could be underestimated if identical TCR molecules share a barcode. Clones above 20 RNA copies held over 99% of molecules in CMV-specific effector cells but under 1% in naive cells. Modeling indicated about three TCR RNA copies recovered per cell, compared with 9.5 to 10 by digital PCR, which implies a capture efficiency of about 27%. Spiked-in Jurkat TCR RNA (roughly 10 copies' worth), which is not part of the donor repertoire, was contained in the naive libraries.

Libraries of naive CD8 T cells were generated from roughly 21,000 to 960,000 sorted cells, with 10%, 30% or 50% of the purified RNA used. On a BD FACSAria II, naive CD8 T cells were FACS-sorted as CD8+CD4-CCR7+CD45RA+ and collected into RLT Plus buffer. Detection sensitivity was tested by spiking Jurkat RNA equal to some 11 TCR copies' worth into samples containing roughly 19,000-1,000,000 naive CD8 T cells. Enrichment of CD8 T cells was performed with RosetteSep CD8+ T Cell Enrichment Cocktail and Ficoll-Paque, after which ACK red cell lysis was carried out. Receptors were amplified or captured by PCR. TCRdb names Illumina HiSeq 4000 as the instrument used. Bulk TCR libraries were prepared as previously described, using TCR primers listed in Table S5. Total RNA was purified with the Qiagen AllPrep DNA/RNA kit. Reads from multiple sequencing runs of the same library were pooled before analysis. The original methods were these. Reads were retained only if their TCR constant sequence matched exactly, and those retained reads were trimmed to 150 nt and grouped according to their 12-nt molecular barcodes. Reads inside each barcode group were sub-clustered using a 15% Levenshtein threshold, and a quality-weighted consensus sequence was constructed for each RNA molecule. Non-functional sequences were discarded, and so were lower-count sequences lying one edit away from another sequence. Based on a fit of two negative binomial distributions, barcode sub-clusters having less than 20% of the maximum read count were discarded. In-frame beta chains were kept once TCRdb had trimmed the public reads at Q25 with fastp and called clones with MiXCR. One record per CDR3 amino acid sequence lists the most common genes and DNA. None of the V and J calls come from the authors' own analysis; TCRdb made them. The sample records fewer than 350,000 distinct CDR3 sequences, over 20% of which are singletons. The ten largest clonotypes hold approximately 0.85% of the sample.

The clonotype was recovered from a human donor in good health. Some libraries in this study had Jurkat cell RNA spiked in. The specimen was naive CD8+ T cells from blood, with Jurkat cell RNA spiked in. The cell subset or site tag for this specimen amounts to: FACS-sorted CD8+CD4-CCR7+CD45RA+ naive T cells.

For the CDR3, the sequence is CASSQDQRGIYEQYF. The nucleotide sequence is TGTGCCAGCAGCCAAGACCAAAGGGGTATCTACGAGCAGTACTTC. The chain is made from TRBV14 and TRBJ2-7; the D gene is perhaps TRBD1, from 5 matching bases. Taken from the germline V gene, the CDR1 and CDR2 loops are SGHDN and FVKESK. Trimming takes 0 bases from V and 3 bases from J, and the germline ends sit 12 bases apart. Inclusive of the bounding cysteine and phenylalanine, the CDR3 is 15 residues long. Only the CDR3 portion is preserved as DNA: 45 bases, with reading frame beginning at the first base.